What follows is one TCR beta chain and its context. No antigen is known for it. The data are from a study of monozygotic twins with inflammatory bowel disease. Study outcomes and limitations: Healthy co-twins had higher TCRbeta inverse Simpson diversity than their IBD twins. Healthy twins showed more clonotype sharing with others than IBD patients, especially patients with disease activity.

TCRdb processed the 5' RACE reads again and assigns one entry to each CDR3 protein, with no DNA. In all, the sample yields around 400,000 distinct CDR3 sequences. Each donor had about 2.5 ml of blood drawn. Sequences were obtained from blood. This receptor was taken from a human donor with ulcerative colitis or Crohn's disease, or a healthy co-twin of an affected twin (not recorded which).

CDR3: CASSLDYSYNEQFF. The rearrangement uses TRBV28 and TRBJ2-1. The germline V gene has CDR1 MDHEN and CDR2 SYDVKM. The CDR3 runs 14 residues.